These 22 T cell receptor beta chains came from one sample sequenced in a study of T cell repertoires in cytomegalovirus infection. TCRdb used MiXCR to reprocess the reads, holding one entry per CDR3 protein. Of 250,000 or so distinct CDR3 sequences in the sample, around an eighth were seen once. Sequenced input: PBMCs. The receptors here all came from a human donor in good health (CMV status not recorded). Some clones in this sample may be carry-over from other donors' samples.

This clonotype has a count of ten or more. Written as DNA, the CDR3 is TGTGCCAGCAGCTTAGCGTGGATTGGCACAGATACGCAGTATTTT. It is translated as CASSLAWIGTDTQYF. This chain joins TRBV7-2 and TRBJ2-3; D gene unclear. V was clipped by 0 bases and J by 1 base, with 8 bases between them. CDR1 SGHTA and CDR2 FQGNSA come from the germline V gene. This CDR3 comprises 15 residues.

The chain links TRBV11-2 to TRBJ2-1; unclear D gene. CDR1 and CDR2 (germline): SGHAT, FQNNGV. V was trimmed by 1 base and J by 9 bases, leaving 13 bases between them. The CDR3 is 14 residues long. The CDR3 DNA reads TGTGCCAGCAGCTTAGTGGAATCTATAGGTGAGCAGTTCTTC. Amino acids: CASSLVESIGEQFF.

Ten or more counts support this clonotype. The genes are TRBV20-1 and TRBJ2-7; 7 nucleotides align to TRBD1. The CDR3 has 13 amino acids. CDR1 is DFQATT and CDR2 is SNEGSKA in the germline V gene (reference sequence). V gave up 2 bases and J gave up 3 bases; unmatched junction bases: 4. CDR3 protein: CSARPQGDYEQYF. The CDR3 region has the DNA TGCAGTGCTAGACCTCAGGGGGACTACGAGCAGTACTTC.

V usage is TRBV4-3 and J usage is TRBJ2-7; TRBD1 is a possible D gene (5 bases). Trimming left V 1 base short and J 1 base short, with 8 bases between. CDR3 length: 14 amino acids. Germline loops: CDR1 LGHNA, CDR2 YSLEER. CDR3 sequence reads: CASSQGQISYEQYF. CDR3 nucleotide sequence: TGCGCCAGCAGCCAAGGACAGATATCCTACGAGCAGTACTTC.

The chain uses TRBV2 and TRBJ2-5; 8 nucleotides match TRBD2. Germline CDR1 reads SNHLY; CDR2 reads FYNNEI. The CDR3 is made up of 14 amino acids. The ends lost 1 base at V and 5 bases at J; junction bases unmatched: 3. The CDR3 loop reads CASSEERGGETQYF. In nucleotides, the CDR3 is TGTGCCAGCAGTGAAGAACGGGGGGGCGAGACCCAGTACTTC.

There are many counts of this clonotype. The rearrangement joins TRBV7-2 to TRBJ1-2; 7 bases fit TRBD1. Germline V lookup: CDR1 SGHTA, CDR2 FQGNSA. J lost 7 bases, V lost 5 bases, and 10 bases had no gene match. CDR3 length: 14 residues. The chain's CDR3 is CASSARQGSAGYTF. As DNA, the CDR3 is TGTGCCAGCAGCGCCCGACAGGGATCCGCTGGCTACACCTTC.

This clonotype was detected many times. The gene calls are TRBV6-2 or TRBV6-3 and TRBJ2-7; a possible D gene is TRBD1 (5 bases). The V gene's germline CDR1 is MNHEY and CDR2 SVGEGT. Trimming left V 5 bases short and J 4 bases short, with 12 bases between. This CDR3 is built from 13 residues. The CDR3 sequence is CASSAPPGYEQYF. In nucleotides, the CDR3 is TGTGCCAGCAGTGCCCCGCCAGGGTACGAGCAGTACTTC.

The sample holds a few counts of this clonotype. This chain connects TRBV6-2 or TRBV6-3 to TRBJ2-7, with D perhaps TRBD2 (6 bases). Germline lookup yields CDR1 MNHEY and CDR2 SVGEGT. The CDR3 runs 15 residues. The germline V and J ends were trimmed by 2 bases and 1 base, with 12 bases remaining between them. The CDR3 DNA follows: TGTGCCAGCAGTTACGGGGCGGGACCTTCCTACGAGCAGTACTTC. This codes for CASSYGAGPSYEQYF.

Only a few counts were recorded for this clonotype. Here the CDR3 reads CASSYAGSHTGELFF. Here the CDR3 DNA reads TGTGCCAGCAGTTATGCAGGGAGCCACACCGGGGAGCTGTTTTTT. The chain is built from TRBV6-2 or TRBV6-3 and TRBJ2-2; D may match TRBD1 or TRBD2 (5 bases each). Germline values: CDR1 MNHEY, CDR2 SVGEGT. Trimming took off 3 bases at V and 3 bases at J, with 11 bases between the two ends. There are 15 residues in the CDR3.

This clonotype was found many times. The rearrangement joins TRBV7-2 to TRBJ2-1, with D maybe TRBD2 (5 bases). The CDR3 is made up of 14 amino acids. V shed 1 base and J shed 4 bases, with 8 bases lying between them. From germline, CDR1 is SGHTA and CDR2 FQGNSA. The CDR3 DNA follows: TGTGCCAGCAGCTTAGGGCGGGTTTACAATGAGCAGTTCTTC. This encodes CASSLGRVYNEQFF.

The chain joins TRBV19 to TRBJ2-5; D is possibly TRBD2 (6 bases). CDR1 and CDR2 (germline): LNHDA, SQIVND (reference sequence). The CDR3 runs 15 residues. Trimming cost V 4 bases and J 0 bases, with 12 bases left between them. CDR3 nucleotide sequence: TGTGCCAGTAGTACGGCGGAGGGATACCAAGAGACCCAGTACTTC. Translated, it gives CASSTAEGYQETQYF.

This clonotype was observed at least ten times. The chain employs TRBV7-2 and TRBJ1-4; D ambiguous. This CDR3 spans 15 amino acids. Trimming removed 5 bases at V and 4 bases at J, with 14 bases between. Germline lookup yields CDR1 SGHTA and CDR2 FQGNSA. The CDR3 DNA reads as TGTGCCAGCAGCCAAAGTCCGGGTGGTAATGAAAAACTGTTTTTT. This sequence encodes CASSQSPGGNEKLFF.

This clonotype was found many times. The chain recombines TRBV7-2 with TRBJ2-2; D not certain. The CDR3 is made up of 15 amino acids. Trimming shortened V by 2 bases and J by 0 bases, and 7 bases separated the two germline ends. CDR1 is SGHTA, CDR2 FQGNSA, per germline. The DNA of the CDR3 is TGTGCCAGCAGCTTAAGCCATACGAACACCGGGGAGCTGTTTTTT. Translated: CASSLSHTNTGELFF. The whole variable domain, remainder taken from reference TRBV7-2 and TRBJ2-2, is GAGVSQSPSNKVTEKGKDVELRCDPISGHTALYWYRQSLGQGLEFLIYFQGNSAPDKSGLPSDRFSAERTGGSVSTLTIQRTQQEDSAVYLCASSLSHTNTGELFFGEGSRLTVL.

Ten or more counts support this clonotype. The CDR3 nucleotides are TGTGCCAGCAGCTCAGAGGCTAGCACAGATACGCAGTATTTT. Encoded protein: CASSSEASTDTQYF. The chain recombines TRBV7-2 with TRBJ2-3; the D is unclear. The CDR3 loop spans 14 amino acids. Germline CDR1 SGHTA, CDR2 FQGNSA. V was clipped by 4 bases and J by 0 bases, with 8 bases between them.

This clonotype was observed many times. The chain is built from TRBV7-2 and TRBJ2-3; 9 positions match TRBD2. This CDR3 has 15 amino acids. In germline, CDR1 is SGHTA, CDR2 FQGNSA. Germline trimming cut 5 bases from V and 4 bases from J; bases unmatched to any gene: 7. The CDR3 bases are TGTGCCAGCAGCCCAAGCGGGGGGCAGTCAGATACGCAGTATTTT. Its protein product is CASSPSGGQSDTQYF.

This clonotype was recorded many times. The rearrangement uses TRBV7-2 and TRBJ2-1, with TRBD2 matching over 8 bases. The V segment lost 6 bases and the J segment 8 bases; nucleotides outside the gene matches: 3. This CDR3 contains 12 residues. In germline, CDR1 is SGHTA, CDR2 FQGNSA. The CDR3 is CASSRTSYEQFF. Here the CDR3 DNA reads TGTGCCAGCAGTCGGACTAGCTATGAGCAGTTCTTC.

The chain couples TRBV6-2 or TRBV6-3 to TRBJ1-1; D perhaps matches TRBD1 (5 bases). Germline V gene lookup returns CDR1 MNHEY and CDR2 SVGEGT. This CDR3 is 15 amino acids long. Trimming took off 9 bases at V and 0 bases at J, with 17 bases between the two ends. The CDR3 loop is CASRHSGAVNTEAFF. The CDR3 DNA reads TGTGCCAGTCGACATAGCGGGGCCGTGAACACTGAAGCTTTCTTT.

This clonotype has ten or more counts. The chain carries TRBV6-5 and TRBJ2-2; D unclear. The CDR3 covers 15 residues. Germline CDR1 is MNHEY and CDR2 is SVGAGI. Trimming removed 0 bases from V and 3 bases from J, with 8 bases in between. The CDR3 sequence is CASSYSRSYTGELFF. The CDR3 nucleotides read TGTGCCAGCAGTTACTCCCGTAGCTACACCGGGGAGCTGTTTTTT.

In this sample, this clonotype turned up a few times. V gene TRBV7-3 combines with J gene TRBJ1-1, with a possible D match to TRBD1 (5 bases). The germline CDR1 and CDR2 sequences are SGHTA and FQGTGA. The V end lost 0 bases, the J end lost 12 bases, and 14 bases lay between the germline ends. The CDR3 is made up of 13 amino acids. Written as DNA, the CDR3 is TGTGCCAGCAGCTTAACGATGGGGGGGAGAACTTTCTTT. It yields the protein CASSLTMGGRTFF.

This clonotype was recorded many times. The rearrangement joins TRBV6-2 or TRBV6-3 to TRBJ1-4; TRBD1 matches 7 bases. CDR3 size: 17 residues. J was trimmed by 3 bases and V by 6 bases; bases with no gene match: 13. The germline V gene has CDR1 MNHEY and CDR2 SVGEGT. The CDR3 DNA reads as TGTGCCAGCAGCTCCAGTACCGACAGGGCAGCTAATGAAAAACTGTTTTTT. This encodes CASSSSTDRAANEKLFF.

The table lists this clonotype with many counts. J is TRBJ1-4 and V is TRBV19; TRBD1 agrees at 9 bases. Germline V gives CDR1 LNHDA, CDR2 SQIVND (reference sequence). With V trimmed by 7 bases and J by 4 bases, 4 bases remained unmatched. This CDR3 has 14 amino acids. CDR3 residues: CASNYRGRNEKLFF. The DNA for the CDR3 is TGTGCCAGTAACTACAGGGGGCGTAATGAAAAACTGTTTTTT.

The CDR3 here is CSVGFGGEHGYTF. In DNA, the CDR3 is TGCAGCGTGGGCTTTGGGGGGGAACATGGCTACACCTTC. V usage is TRBV29-1 and J usage is TRBJ1-2; weak D call: TRBD1 (5 bases). This CDR3 comprises 13 residues. Germline CDR1 SQVTM, CDR2 ANQGSEA. Trimming took off 6 bases at V and 6 bases at J, with 17 bases between the two ends.